Sequencing of this T cell receptor beta chain was carried out in a study of shared clonotypes between healthy human individuals. The study, taken as a whole, reports: Measured sharing among donors was expected to vary with sequencing depth.

In germline, CDR1 is MNHEY, CDR2 SMNVEV (reference sequence). V was pared by 0 bases and J by 4 bases, with 12 bases of the junction left unmatched. The length of the CDR3 is 18 residues. This clone was seen only a few times. Its antigen is not identified. The authors ran the assay at deep level. Authors' analysis steps: Filtering was not the same, since immunoSEQ gave junction-only sequences without quality scores. Profiling relied on immunoSEQ multiplex PCR, and the TCRdb table lists in-frame clones only, not all of them. V and J calls and clone size come straight from that table; D and trimming were deduced from the DNA. The table shows about half a million clones, with approximately 80% occurring only once.

The clonotype originates from a woman aged 40-49 years in good health. Some clones in this sample may be carry-over from other donors' samples. Sequencing used PBMCs. This chain joins TRBV27 and TRBJ1-1; 9 bases align to TRBD1. The CDR3 loop is CASSLSVSGTGFGTEAFF. CDR3 DNA sequence: TGTGCCAGCAGTTTATCGGTCTCCGGGACAGGGTTCGGCACTGAAGCTTTCTTT.